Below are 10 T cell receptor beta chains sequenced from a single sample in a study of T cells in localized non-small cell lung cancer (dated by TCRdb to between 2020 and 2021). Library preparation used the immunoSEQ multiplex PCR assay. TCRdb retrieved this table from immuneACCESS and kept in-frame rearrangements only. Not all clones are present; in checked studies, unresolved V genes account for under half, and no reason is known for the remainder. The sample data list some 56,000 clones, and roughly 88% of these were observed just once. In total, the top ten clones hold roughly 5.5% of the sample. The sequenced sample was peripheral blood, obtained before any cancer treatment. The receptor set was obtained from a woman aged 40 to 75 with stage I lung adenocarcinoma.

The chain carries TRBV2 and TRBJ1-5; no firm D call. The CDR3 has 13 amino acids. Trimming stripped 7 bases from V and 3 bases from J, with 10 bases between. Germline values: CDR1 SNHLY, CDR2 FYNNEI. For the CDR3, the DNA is TGTGCCAGCACGAAGGAGAACAATCAGCCCCAGCATTTT. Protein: CASTKENNQPQHF.

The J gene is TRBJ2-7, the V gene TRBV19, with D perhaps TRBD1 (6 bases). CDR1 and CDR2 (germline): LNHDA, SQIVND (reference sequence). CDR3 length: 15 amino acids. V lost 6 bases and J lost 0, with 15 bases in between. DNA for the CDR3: TGTGCCAGTAGCTTTCGACAGGAGAGCTCCTACGAGCAGTACTTC. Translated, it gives CASSFRQESSYEQYF.

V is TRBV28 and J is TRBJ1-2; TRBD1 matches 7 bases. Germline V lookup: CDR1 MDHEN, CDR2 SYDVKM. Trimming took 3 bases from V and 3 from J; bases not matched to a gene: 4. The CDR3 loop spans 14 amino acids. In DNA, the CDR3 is TGTGCCAGCAGTTTCCGGGACAGATACTATGGCTACACCTTC. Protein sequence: CASSFRDRYYGYTF.

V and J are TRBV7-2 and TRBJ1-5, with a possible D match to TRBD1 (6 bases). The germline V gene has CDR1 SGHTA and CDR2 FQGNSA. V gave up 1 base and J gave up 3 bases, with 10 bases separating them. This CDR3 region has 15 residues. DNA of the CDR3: TGTGCCAGCAGCTTAGAGGGGACAATCAATCAGCCCCAGCATTTT. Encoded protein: CASSLEGTINQPQHF.

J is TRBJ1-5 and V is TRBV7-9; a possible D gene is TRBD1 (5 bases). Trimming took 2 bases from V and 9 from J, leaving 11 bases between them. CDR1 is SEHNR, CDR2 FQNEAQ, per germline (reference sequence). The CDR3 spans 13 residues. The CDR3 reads CASSLKGPAPQHF. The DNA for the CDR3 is TGTGCCAGCAGCTTAAAGGGGCCGGCGCCCCAGCATTTT.

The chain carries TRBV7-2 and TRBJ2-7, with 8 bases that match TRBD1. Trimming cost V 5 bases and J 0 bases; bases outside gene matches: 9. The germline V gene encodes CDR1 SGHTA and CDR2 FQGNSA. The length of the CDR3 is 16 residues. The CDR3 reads CASSHRSQGASYEQYF. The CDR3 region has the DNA TGTGCCAGCAGCCACCGCTCGCAGGGGGCCTCCTACGAGCAGTACTTC.

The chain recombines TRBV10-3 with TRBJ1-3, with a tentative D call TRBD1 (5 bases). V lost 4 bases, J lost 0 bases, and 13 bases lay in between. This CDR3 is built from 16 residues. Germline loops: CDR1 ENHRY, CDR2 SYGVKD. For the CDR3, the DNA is TGTGCCATCAGTGGGGTCGTAGGGGTCTCTGGAAACACCATATATTTT. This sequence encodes CAISGVVGVSGNTIYF.

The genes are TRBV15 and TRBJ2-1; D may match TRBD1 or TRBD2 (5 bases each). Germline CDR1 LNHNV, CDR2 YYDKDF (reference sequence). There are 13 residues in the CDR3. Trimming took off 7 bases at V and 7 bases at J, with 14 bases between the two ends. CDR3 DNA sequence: TGTGCCACCAACAGGCCCGGGAAGAATGAGCAGTTCTTC. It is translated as CATNRPGKNEQFF.

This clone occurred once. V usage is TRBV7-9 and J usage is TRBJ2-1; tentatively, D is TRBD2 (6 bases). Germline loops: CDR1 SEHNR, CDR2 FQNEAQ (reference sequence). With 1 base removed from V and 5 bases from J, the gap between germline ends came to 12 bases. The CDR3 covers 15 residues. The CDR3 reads CASSLVLRGDNEQFF. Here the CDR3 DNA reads TGTGCCAGCAGCTTAGTGTTGCGGGGCGACAATGAGCAGTTCTTC.

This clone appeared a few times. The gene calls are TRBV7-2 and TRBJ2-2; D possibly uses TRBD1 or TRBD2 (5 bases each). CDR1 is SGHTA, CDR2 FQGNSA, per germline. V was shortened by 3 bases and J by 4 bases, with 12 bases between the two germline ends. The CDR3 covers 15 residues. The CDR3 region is CASSLGPMGTGELFF. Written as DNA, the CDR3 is TGTGCCAGCAGCTTGGGACCAATGGGCACCGGGGAGCTGTTTTTT.